This T cell receptor beta chain was captured by sequencing in a study of blood T cell repertoires in COVID-19. Study background: Sites in the United States, Italy and Spain provided acute and convalescent COVID-19 samples.

Per the original methods: Reference gene primer amplification gave estimated nucleated cell counts. This table comes from immunoSEQ multiplex PCR, and its TCRdb copy is limited to in-frame clones, with some not included. Clone size and the V and J calls come from that table; the DNA yielded D and trimming. The sample carries 90,000 to 150,000 clones, roughly 70% recorded once. Germline CDR1 and CDR2: MNHEY and SVGAGI. CDR3 size: 14 residues. Trimming left V 5 bases short and J 6 bases short, with 16 bases between. This clone was counted ten times or more. The sequencing input was peripheral blood. This receptor was identified in a human donor with acute or convalescent COVID-19. The donor label of this sample is uncertain. The chain carries TRBV6-5 and TRBJ1-2; D not certain. The CDR3 protein is CASSPRETKDGYTF. The CDR3 DNA follows: TGTGCCAGCAGTCCTCGGGAGACTAAGGATGGCTACACCTTC.